This T cell receptor (beta chain) was found in a study of cytomegalovirus exposure and HLA in healthy donors. Of note for this clone: As yet, its antigen is unknown.

The PCR was carried out with 60 Vbeta primers and 13 Jbeta primers. Assay: immunoSEQ multiplex PCR; the TCRdb copy retains only in-frame clones and omits some. The sample yields approximately 150,000 clones, over 65% seen once. Notes on the study in general: Presence/absence analyses treated sequencing depth as roughly uniform across donors. Reportedly, fewer N-insertions than the approximately 650-donor mean appeared in an Asian-associated ancestry cluster in a later analysis.

The CDR3 spans 12 residues. Germline values: CDR1 SQVTM, CDR2 ANQGSEA. V was clipped by 4 bases and J by 7 bases, with 13 bases between them. The rearrangement links TRBV29-1 to TRBJ2-5; the D gene is possibly TRBD2 (7 bases). This clonotype was sampled from a woman aged 40 to 49 in good health and CMV-seropositive. Sequencing was done on a sample of PBMCs. The CDR3 loop reads CSVGLGGGTQYF. For the CDR3, the DNA is TGCAGCGTTGGACTAGGGGGGGGGACCCAGTACTTC.